In this sample, the clone carrying this T cell receptor (beta chain) turned up a few times. Its specificity is unknown. This sample stems from a study of cytomegalovirus exposure and HLA in healthy donors. Study findings and constraints: Many donors carried some public TCRs, although rarity characterized most TCR sequences.

Unmatched junction bases numbered 10, after V lost 0 bases and J lost 6 bases. The CDR3 totals 18 residues. From germline, CDR1 is SEHNR and CDR2 FQNEAQ (reference sequence). The PCR had 60 Vbeta and 13 Jbeta primers. TCRdb keeps only in-frame clones here, not all; method: immunoSEQ multiplex PCR. The table lists under 90,000 clones, over 70% of them singletons. Specimen: PBMCs. The TCR sequence derives from a woman aged 35 to 49 in good health and CMV-seronegative. The chain couples TRBV7-9 to TRBJ2-2; 10 bases are a match to TRBD2. The CDR3 coding sequence is TGTGCCAGCAGCTTAGCGTTTAGCGGGAGGCTTCAGGCCGGGGAGCTGTTTTTT. Protein: CASSLAFSGRLQAGELFF.